This record concerns one T cell receptor (beta chain) sequence. Its antigen is undetermined. The CDR3 sequence is 13 residues long. The V segment lost 2 bases and the J segment 9 bases; nucleotides outside the gene matches: 6. Looked up from germline, CDR1 is MDHEN and CDR2 is SYDVKM. Some clones are missing from TCRdb's copy, which holds only in-frame ones; the method was immunoSEQ multiplex PCR. The table shows 140,000 to 150,000 clones, with 70% to 90% occurring only once. The data were obtained in a study of T cell responses to AZD1222 COVID-19 vaccine. General study points: At baseline, just six or seven AZD1222 recipients tested seropositive. A reported finding is that nearly half of spike-specific TCRs target unmutated variant regions. Spike-specific TCR breadth and depth grew following two AZD1222 doses. Donors in the cohort were predominantly white British and more often female, and clonal diversity was possibly underestimated.

This clonotype was sampled from an adult in good health. The chain couples TRBV28 to TRBJ1-2, with TRBD1 matching over 7 bases. Sample: peripheral blood, taken on day 0 of AZD1222 vaccination. The CDR3 DNA reads as TGTGCCAGCAGTTTAAGGAAGGGGGCTCGCTACACCTTC. This codes for CASSLRKGARYTF.